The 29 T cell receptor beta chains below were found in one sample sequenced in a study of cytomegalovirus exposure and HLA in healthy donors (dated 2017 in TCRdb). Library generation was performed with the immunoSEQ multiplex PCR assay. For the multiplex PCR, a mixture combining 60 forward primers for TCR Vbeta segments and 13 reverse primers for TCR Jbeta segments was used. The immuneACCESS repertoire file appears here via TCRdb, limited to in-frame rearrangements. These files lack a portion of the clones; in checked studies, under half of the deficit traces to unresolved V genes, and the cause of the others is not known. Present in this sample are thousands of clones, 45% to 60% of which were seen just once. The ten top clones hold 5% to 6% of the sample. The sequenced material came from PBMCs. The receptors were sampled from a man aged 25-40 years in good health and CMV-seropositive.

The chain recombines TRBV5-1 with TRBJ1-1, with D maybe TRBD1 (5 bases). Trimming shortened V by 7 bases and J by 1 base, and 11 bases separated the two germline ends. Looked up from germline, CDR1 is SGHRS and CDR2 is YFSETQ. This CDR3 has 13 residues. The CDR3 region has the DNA TGCGCCAGCGGACGGCAGGGGAACACTGAAGCTTTCTTT. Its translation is CASGRQGNTEAFF. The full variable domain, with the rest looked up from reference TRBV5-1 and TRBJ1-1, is KAGVTQTPRYLIKTRGQQVTLSCSPISGHRSVSWYQQTPGQGLQFLFEYFSETQRNKGNFPGRFSGRQFSNSRSEMNVSTLELGDSALYLCASGRQGNTEAFFGQGTRLTVV.

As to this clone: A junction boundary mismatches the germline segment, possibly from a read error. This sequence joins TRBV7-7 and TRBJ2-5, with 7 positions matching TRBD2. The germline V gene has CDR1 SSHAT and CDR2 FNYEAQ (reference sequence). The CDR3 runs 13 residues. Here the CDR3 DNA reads TGTGCTAGCAGCTCGTGGGGGGGGGAGACCCAGTACTTC. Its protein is CASSSWGGETQYF.

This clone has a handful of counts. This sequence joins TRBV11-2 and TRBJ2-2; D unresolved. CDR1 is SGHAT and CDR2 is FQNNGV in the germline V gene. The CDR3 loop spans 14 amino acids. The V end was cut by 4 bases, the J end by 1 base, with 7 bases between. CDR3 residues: CASSSSKNTGELFF. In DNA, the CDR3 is TGTGCCAGCAGCTCCTCTAAGAACACCGGGGAGCTGTTTTTT.

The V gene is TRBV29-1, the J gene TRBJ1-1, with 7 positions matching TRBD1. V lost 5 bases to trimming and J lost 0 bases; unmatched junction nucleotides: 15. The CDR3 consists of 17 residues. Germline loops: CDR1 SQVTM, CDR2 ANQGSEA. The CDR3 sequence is CSVWGLLEGAMNTEAFF. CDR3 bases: TGCAGCGTTTGGGGCCTCTTAGAGGGGGCGATGAACACTGAAGCTTTCTTT.

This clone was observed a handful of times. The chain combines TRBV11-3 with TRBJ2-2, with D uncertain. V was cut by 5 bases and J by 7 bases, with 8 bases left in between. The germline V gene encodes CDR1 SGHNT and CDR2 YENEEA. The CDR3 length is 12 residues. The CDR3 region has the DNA TGTGCCAGCAGCCAAAGCGACGGGGAGCTGTTTTTT. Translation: CASSQSDGELFF.

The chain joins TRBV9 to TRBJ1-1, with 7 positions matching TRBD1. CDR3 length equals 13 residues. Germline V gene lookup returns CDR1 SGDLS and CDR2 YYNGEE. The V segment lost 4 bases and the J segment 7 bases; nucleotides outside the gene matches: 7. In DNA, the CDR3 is TGTGCCAGCAGCCCCATCGGACAGGTTGAAGCTTTCTTT. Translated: CASSPIGQVEAFF.

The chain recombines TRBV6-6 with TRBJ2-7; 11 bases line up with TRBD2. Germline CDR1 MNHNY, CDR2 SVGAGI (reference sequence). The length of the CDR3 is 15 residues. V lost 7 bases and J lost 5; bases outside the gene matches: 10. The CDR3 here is CASNLPLAGGHEQYF. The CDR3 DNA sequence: TGTGCCAGCAACTTACCTCTAGCGGGAGGACACGAGCAGTACTTC.

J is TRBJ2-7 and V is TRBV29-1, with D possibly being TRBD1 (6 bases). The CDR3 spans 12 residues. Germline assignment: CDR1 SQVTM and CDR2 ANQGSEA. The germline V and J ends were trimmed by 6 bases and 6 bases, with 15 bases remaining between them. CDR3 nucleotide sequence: TGCAGCGTCCGGGACACTGGGGTCGAGCAGTACTTC. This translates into CSVRDTGVEQYF.

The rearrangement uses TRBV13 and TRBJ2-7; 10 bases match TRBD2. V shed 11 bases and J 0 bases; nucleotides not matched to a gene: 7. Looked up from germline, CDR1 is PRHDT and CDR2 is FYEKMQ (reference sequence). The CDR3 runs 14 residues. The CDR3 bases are TGTGCCTTCAGGACTAGCGGTAGCTCCTACGAGCAGTACTTC. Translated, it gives CAFRTSGSSYEQYF.

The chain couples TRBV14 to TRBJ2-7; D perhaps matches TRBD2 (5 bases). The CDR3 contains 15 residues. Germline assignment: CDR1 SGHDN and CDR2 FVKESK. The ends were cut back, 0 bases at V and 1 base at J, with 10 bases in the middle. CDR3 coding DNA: TGTGCCAGCAGCCAAGATTGGTCGGGGTCCTACGAGCAGTACTTC. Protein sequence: CASSQDWSGSYEQYF.

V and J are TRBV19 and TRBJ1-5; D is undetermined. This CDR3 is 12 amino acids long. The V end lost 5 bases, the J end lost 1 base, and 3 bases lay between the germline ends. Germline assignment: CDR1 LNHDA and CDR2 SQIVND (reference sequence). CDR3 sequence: CASSPSNQPQHF. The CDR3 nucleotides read TGTGCCAGTAGTCCGAGCAATCAGCCCCAGCATTTT.

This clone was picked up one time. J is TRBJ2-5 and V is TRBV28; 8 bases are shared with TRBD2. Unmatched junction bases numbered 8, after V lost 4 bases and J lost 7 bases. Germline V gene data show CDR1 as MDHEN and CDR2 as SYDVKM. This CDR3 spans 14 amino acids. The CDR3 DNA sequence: TGTGCCAGCAGTTCGGGACTAGGAATTGGGACCCAGTACTTC. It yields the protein CASSSGLGIGTQYF.

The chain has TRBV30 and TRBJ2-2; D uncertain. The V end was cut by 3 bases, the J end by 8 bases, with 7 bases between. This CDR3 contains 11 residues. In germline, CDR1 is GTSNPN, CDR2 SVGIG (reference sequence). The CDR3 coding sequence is TGTGCCTGGAGCGCGTCTGGGGAGCTGTTTTTT. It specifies CAWSASGELFF.

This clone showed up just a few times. CDR3 bases: TGTGCCATCAGTGAGGGCGGGCCTAACTATGGCTACACCTTC. It specifies CAISEGGPNYGYTF. The rearrangement joins TRBV10-3 to TRBJ1-2, with D unresolved. CDR1 ENHRY and CDR2 SYGVKD come from the germline V gene. V was cut by 2 bases and J by 0 bases, with 7 bases left in between. This CDR3 region has 14 residues.

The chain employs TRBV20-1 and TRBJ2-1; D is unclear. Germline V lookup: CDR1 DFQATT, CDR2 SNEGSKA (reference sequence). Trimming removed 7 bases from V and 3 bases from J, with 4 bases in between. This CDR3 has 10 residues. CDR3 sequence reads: CSGLYNEQFF. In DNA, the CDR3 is TGCAGTGGACTCTACAATGAGCAGTTCTTC.

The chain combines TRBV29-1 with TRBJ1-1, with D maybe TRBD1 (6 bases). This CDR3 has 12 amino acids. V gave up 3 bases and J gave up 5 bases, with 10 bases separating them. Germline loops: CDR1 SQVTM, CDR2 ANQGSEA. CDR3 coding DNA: TGCAGCGTTGAGCCAGGGGATACTGAAGCTTTCTTT. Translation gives CSVEPGDTEAFF.

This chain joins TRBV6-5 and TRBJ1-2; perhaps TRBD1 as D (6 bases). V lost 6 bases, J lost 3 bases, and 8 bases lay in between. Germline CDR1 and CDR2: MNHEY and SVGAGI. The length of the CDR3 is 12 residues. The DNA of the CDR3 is TGTGCCAGCAGAGGGACATACTATGGCTACACCTTC. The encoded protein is CASRGTYYGYTF.

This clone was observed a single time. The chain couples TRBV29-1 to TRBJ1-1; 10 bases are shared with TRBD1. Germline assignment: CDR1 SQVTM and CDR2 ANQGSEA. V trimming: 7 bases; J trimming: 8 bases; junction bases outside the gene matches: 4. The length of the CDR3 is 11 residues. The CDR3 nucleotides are TGCAGCGCCGAGGACAGGGGGGAAGCTTTCTTT. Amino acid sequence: CSAEDRGEAFF.

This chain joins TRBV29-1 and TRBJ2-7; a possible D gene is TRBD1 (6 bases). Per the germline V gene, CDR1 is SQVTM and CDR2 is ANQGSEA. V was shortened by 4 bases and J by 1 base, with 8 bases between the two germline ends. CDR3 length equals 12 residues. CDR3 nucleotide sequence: TGCAGCGTTGCGGGACATTCCTACGAGCAGTACTTC. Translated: CSVAGHSYEQYF.

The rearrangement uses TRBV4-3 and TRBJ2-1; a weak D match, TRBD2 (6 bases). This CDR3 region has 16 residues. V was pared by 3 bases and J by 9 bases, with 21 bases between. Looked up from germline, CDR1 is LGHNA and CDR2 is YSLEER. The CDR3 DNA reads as TGCGCCAGCAGCCATCCGGGAGAGGGAGAGGTCGGTGAGCAGTTCTTC. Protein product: CASSHPGEGEVGEQFF.

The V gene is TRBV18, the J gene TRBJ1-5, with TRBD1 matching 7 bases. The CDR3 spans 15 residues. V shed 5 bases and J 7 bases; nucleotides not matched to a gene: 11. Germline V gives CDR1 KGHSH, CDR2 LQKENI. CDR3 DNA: TGTGCCAGCTCAGCAGGGATTACAGGGGACCAGCCCCAGCATTTT. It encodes CASSAGITGDQPQHF.

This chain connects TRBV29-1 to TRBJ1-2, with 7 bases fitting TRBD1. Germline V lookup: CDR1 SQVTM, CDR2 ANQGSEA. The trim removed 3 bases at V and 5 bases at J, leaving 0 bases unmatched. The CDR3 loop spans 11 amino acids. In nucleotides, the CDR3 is TGCAGCGTTGAGGGACAGTATGGCTACACCTTC. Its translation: CSVEGQYGYTF. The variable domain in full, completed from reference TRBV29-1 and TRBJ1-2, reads SAVISQKPSRDICQRGTSLTIQCQVDSQVTMMFWYRQQPGQSLTLIATANQGSEATYESGFVIDKFPISRPNLTFSTLTVSNMSPEDSSIYLCSVEGQYGYTFGSGTRLTVV.

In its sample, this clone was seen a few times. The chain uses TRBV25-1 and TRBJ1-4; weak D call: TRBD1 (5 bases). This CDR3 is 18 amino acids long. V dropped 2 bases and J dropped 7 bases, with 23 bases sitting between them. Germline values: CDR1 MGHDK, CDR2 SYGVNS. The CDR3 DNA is TGTGCCAGCAGTGAACGAGGCGATCGCGACAGAATTAGTGAAAAACTGTTTTTT. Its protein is CASSERGDRDRISEKLFF.

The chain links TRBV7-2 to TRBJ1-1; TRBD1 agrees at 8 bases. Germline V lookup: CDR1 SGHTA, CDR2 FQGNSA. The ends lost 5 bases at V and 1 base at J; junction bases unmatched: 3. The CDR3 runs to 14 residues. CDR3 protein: CASSVGTGNTEAFF. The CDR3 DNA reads TGTGCCAGCAGCGTTGGGACAGGGAACACTGAAGCTTTCTTT.

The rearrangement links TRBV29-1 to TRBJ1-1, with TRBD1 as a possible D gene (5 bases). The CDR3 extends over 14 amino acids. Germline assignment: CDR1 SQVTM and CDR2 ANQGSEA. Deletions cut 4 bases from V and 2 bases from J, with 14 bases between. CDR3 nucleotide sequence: TGCAGCGTTGCGGGAGGGGTATTTAACACTGAAGCTTTCTTT. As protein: CSVAGGVFNTEAFF.

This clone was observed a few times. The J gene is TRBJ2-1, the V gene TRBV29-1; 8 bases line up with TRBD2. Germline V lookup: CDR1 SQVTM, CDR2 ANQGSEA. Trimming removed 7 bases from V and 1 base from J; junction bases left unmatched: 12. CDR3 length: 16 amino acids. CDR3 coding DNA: TGCAGCGCTCGAACCGGACTAGCAGGGTCCTACAATGAGCAGTTCTTC. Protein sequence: CSARTGLAGSYNEQFF.

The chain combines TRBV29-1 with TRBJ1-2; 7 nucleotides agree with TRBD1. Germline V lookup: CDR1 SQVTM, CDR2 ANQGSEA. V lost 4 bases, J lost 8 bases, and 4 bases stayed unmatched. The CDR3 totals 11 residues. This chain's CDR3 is CSVVGGRGYTF. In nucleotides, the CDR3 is TGCAGCGTTGTAGGGGGCAGAGGCTACACCTTC.

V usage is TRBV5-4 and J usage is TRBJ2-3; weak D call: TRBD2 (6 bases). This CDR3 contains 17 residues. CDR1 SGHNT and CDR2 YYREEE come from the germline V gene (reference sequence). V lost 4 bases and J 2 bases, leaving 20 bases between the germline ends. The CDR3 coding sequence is TGTGCCAGCAGCGCCACCCCACTAGCTACCTCCACAGATACGCAGTATTTT. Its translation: CASSATPLATSTDTQYF.

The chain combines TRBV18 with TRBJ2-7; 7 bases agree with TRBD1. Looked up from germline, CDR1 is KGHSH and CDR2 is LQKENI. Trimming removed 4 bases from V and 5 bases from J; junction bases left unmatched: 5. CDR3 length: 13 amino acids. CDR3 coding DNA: TGTGCCAGCTCACTCAGGGGGTCGAACGAGCAGTACTTC. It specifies CASSLRGSNEQYF.